This TCR beta chain stems from a study of T cells in Graves' hyperthyroidism and ophthalmopathy. Notes on the study in general: Progression to ophthalmopathy was predicted a median of 6.5 months early. The majority of expanded thyroid clonotypes above 0.001 also appeared in blood.

Template material for amplifying TCR beta CDR3 regions consisted of RNA transcripts. An initial round of RT-PCR targeting the TCR CDR3 relied on the HTBI primer set. MiXCR, run by TCRdb on the multiplex PCR reads, gives a single entry per CDR3 protein. The table lists around 620,000 distinct CDR3 sequences, 12% to 15% of them singletons. Patients with ophthalmopathy all had a Clinical Activity Score of at least 3, a NOSPECS grade of at least 4 and duration under 3 months. Each diagnosis drew on symptoms, thyroxine, TRAb, thyroid ultrasound and orbital computed tomography findings. There are many counts of this clonotype. What it recognizes is unknown. The CDR3 is 13 amino acids. The ends lost 5 bases at V and 1 base at J; junction bases unmatched: 3. CDR1 and CDR2 from the germline V gene are SQVTM and ANQGSEA.

The origin of this receptor is a woman between 18 and 29 years old with Graves' ophthalmopathy. This chain links TRBV29-1 with TRBJ1-1; 8 bases fit TRBD1. Sequenced input: blood. CDR3 nucleotide sequence: TGCAGCGTTTACACAGGGGGGAACACTGAAGCTTTCTTT. It encodes CSVYTGGNTEAFF.